Detailed here is one T cell receptor beta chain. The antigen is not known. The data are from a study of T cell repertoires in cytomegalovirus infection. Via MiXCR, TCRdb re-called the reads, giving one row per CDR3 protein. This table holds about 740,000 distinct CDR3 sequences, approximately 34% found once. General observations from the study: Dominant in the ex vivo response were TCR beta clonotypes restricted by HLA-C and specific for CMV.

In germline, CDR1 is KGHSH, CDR2 LQKENI. The V gene lost 0 bases and the J gene lost 6 bases, with 10 bases spanning the gap. The CDR3 totals 14 residues. V and J are TRBV18 and TRBJ2-3; the D is unclear. This receptor was obtained from a human donor in good health (CMV status not recorded). Some clones in this sample may be carry-over from other donors' samples. Sequences were obtained from PBMCs. The chain's CDR3 is CASSPPVAPDTQYF. The CDR3 nucleotides read TGTGCCAGCTCACCACCGGTGGCACCCGATACGCAGTATTTT.